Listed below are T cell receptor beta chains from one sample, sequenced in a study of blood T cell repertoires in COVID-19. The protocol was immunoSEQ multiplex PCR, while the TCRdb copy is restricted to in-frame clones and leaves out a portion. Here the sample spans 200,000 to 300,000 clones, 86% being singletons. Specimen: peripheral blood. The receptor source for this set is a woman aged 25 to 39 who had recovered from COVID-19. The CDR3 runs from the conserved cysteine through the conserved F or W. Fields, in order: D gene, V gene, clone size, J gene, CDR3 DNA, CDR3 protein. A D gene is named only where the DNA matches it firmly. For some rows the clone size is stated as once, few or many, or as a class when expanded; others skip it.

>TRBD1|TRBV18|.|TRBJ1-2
TGTGCCAGCTCACCCGATTTGGTCGGAGGGGGCCATGGCTACACCTTC
CASSPDLVGGGHGYTF
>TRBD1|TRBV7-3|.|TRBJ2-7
TGTGCCAGCAGCTTAATGGGGACAGGCTACGAGCAGTACTTC
CASSLMGTGYEQYF
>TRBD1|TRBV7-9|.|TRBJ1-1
TGTGCCAGCAGCTTAAATAGGGGGCGTGCCACTGAAGCTTTCTTT
CASSLNRGRATEAFF
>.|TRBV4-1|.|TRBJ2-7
TGCGCCAGCAGCCAAGACGGGTTAGGGGCGAATTCCTACGAGCAGTACTTC
CASSQDGLGANSYEQYF
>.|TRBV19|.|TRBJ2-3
TGTGCCAGTAGTATTATGGGGGCGTACACAGATACGCAGTATTTT
CASSIMGAYTDTQYF
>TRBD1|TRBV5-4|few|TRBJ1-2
TGTGCCAGCAGCGGGATACAGGGGGACTATGGCTACACCTTC
CASSGIQGDYGYTF
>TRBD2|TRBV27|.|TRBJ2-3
TGTGCCAGCAGTTTTCATCTAGCGGGGGGCCCAGATACGCAGTATTTT
CASSFHLAGGPDTQYF
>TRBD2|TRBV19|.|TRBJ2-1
TGTGCCAGTTATCCGGGGGGGCCGGTTTTATACAATGAGCAGTTCTTC
CASYPGGPVLYNEQFF
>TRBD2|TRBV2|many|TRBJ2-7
TGTGCCAGCACCCCGGGACTAGCGTCCCACGAGCAGTACTTC
CASTPGLASHEQYF
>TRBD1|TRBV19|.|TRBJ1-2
TGTGCCACACGGGACAGGGGTCTATTAGGCTACACCTTC
CATRDRGLLGYTF
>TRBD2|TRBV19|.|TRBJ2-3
TGTGCCAGTAGTATAGGCGGGGGGGCCACAGATACGCAGTATTTT
CASSIGGGATDTQYF
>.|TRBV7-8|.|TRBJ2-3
TGTGCCAGCAGCTCTAGGGGGGGCGGGGGACGCACAGATACGCAGTATTTT
CASSSRGGGGRTDTQYF
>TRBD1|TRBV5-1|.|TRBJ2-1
TGCGCCAGCAGCCGCATACCGGACAGGGGGAATGAGCAGTTCTTC
CASSRIPDRGNEQFF
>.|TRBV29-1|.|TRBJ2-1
TGCAGCGTTGAACCGGAGATTGGGAATGAGCAGTTCTTC
CSVEPEIGNEQFF
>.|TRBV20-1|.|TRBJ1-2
TGCAGTGCTAAAAATAATGGCTACACCTTC
CSAKNNGYTF
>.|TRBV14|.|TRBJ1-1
TGTGCCAGCAGCCAAGATTTGCAGGGGGAAGCTTTCTTT
CASSQDLQGEAFF
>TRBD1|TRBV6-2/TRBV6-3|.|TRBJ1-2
TGTGCCAGCAGCAAACAGGGGGCGAGAGAGGGCTACACCTTC
CASSKQGAREGYTF
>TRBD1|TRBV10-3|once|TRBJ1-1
TGTGCCACCACAGGGGGCGCACGGGACACTGAAGCTTTCTTT
CATTGGARDTEAFF
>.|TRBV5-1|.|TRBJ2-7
TGCGCCAGCAGCTTCGTCGGACAGAGCCTCTACGAGCAGTACTTC
CASSFVGQSLYEQYF
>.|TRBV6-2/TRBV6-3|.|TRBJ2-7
TGTGCCAGCAGTTACGCGGCTTCACTCTCCTACGAGCAGTACTTC
CASSYAASLSYEQYF
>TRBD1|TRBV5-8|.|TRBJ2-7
TGTGCCAGCAGGTCGACAGGGGGCCCCTACGAGCAGTACTTC
CASRSTGGPYEQYF
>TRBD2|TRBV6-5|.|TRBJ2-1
TGTGCCAGCACCCACGGGGGGACTCAGCAGTTCTTC
CASTHGGTQQFF
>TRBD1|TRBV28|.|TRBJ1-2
TGTGCCAGCATTCCCCCAGGGGGCTATGGCTACACCTTC
CASIPPGGYGYTF
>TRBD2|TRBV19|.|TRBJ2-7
TGTGCCAGTAGTTCCCCGGGACTAGCCACCTACGAGCAGTACTTC
CASSSPGLATYEQYF
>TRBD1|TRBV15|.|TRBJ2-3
TGTGCCACCAGCAGTCTGGGACAGACAGATACGCAGTATTTT
CATSSLGQTDTQYF
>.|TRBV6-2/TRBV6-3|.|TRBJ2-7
TGTGCCAGCAGTTACACTTGGTCAGAGCAGTACTTC
CASSYTWSEQYF
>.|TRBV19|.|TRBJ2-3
TGTGCCAGTAGTATAGGTCTCGTGTCAGAACCCACAGATACGCAGTATTTT
CASSIGLVSEPTDTQYF
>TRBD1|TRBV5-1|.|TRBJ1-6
TGCGCCAGCAGCTTCTGGACAGGGACGGGCCCCCTCCACTTT
CASSFWTGTGPLHF
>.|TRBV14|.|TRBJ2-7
TGTGCCAGCAGCCAAGATTCCCGGGGGGCCACCACCTACGAGCAGTACTTC
CASSQDSRGATTYEQYF
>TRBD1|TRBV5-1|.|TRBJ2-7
TGCGCCAGCAGCCCCCGGACAGGGAGCTACGAGCAGTACTTC
CASSPRTGSYEQYF
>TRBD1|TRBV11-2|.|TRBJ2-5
TGTGCCAGCAGCTTAGATCGGGCAGGGGGCGCGGAGACCCAGTACTTC
CASSLDRAGGAETQYF
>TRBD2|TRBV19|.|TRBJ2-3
TGTGCCACCACCGGGGGGAGGGATACGCAGTATTTT
CATTGGRDTQYF
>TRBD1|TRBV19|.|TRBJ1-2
TGTGCCAGTAGTCCGGGACAGGTGAAATCTAACTATGGCTACACCTTC
CASSPGQVKSNYGYTF
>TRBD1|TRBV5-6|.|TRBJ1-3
TGTGCCAGAAAGGGGGCGAAAGGAAACACCATATATTTT
CARKGAKGNTIYF
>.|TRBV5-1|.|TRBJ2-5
TGCGCCAGCAGCCGGGAGCGTTCGGGAGAAGAGACCCAGTACTTC
CASSRERSGEETQYF
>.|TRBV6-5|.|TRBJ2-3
TGTGCCAGCAGTTTTGCAGGGCCGCCAGATACGCAGTATTTT
CASSFAGPPDTQYF
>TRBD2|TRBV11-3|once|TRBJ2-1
TGTGCCAGCAGCCCGACTAGCGGGGGTTACAATGAGCAGTTCTTC
CASSPTSGGYNEQFF
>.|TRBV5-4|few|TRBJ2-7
TGTGCCAGCAGCCAGGGGTGGAGTTACGAGCAGTACTTC
CASSQGWSYEQYF
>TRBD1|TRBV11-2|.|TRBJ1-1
TGTGCCAGCAGCATGACAGGGACTGAAGCTTTCTTT
CASSMTGTEAFF
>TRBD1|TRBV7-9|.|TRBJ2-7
TGTGCCAGCAGCTTATCGGGGGACAGGGACTACGAGCAGTACTTC
CASSLSGDRDYEQYF
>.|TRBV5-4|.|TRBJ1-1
TGTGCCAGCAGCTTGGCTGCGGGTGGTGGCACTGAAGCTTTCTTT
CASSLAAGGGTEAFF
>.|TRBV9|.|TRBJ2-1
TGTGCCAGCAGCGTACGGAGTGAGCAGTTCTTC
CASSVRSEQFF
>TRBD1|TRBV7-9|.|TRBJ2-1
TGTGCCAGCAGCTTAGACAGGGGCTCCAACAATGAGCAGTTCTTC
CASSLDRGSNNEQFF
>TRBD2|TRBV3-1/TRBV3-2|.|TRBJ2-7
TGTGCCAGCGGGCTCCGGGGGGACTCGCTCTACGAGCAGTACTTC
CASGLRGDSLYEQYF
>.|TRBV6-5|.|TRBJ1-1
TGTGCCAGCAAAGTGGGGAGGGTAGCCACTGAAGCTTTCTTT
CASKVGRVATEAFF
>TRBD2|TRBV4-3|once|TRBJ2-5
TGCGCCAGCAGCCAGGGCCTAGACGGCGGGGGGCGTGAAGAGACCCAGTACTTC
CASSQGLDGGGREETQYF
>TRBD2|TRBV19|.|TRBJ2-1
TGTGCCAGTAGTATTTATAGCGGGGATTCCAATGAGCAGTTCTTC
CASSIYSGDSNEQFF
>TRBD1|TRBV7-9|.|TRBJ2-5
TGTGCCAGCAGCTCCTGGACAGGGCCCTACCAAGAGACCCAGTACTTC
CASSSWTGPYQETQYF
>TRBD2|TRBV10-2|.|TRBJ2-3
TGCGCCAGCACCGCCCTAGCGGGCACAGGAGATACGCAGTATTTT
CASTALAGTGDTQYF
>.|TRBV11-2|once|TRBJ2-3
TGTGCCAGCAGCTTAGACGGGGGGCTCTCAGATACGCAGTATTTT
CASSLDGGLSDTQYF
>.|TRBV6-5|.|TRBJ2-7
TGTGCCAGCAGTTTTACCTACGAGCAGTACTTC
CASSFTYEQYF
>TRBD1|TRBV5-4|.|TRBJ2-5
TGTGCCAGCAGCCCGAGGACAGGAGAAGAGACCCAGTACTTC
CASSPRTGEETQYF
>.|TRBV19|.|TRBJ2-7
TGTGCCAGTAAGGACTCTGCCTACTCCTACGAGCAGTACTTC
CASKDSAYSYEQYF
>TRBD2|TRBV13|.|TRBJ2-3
TGTGCCAGCAGCTTCGGGACTACCATAAAGCAAGGGGATACGCAGTATTTT
CASSFGTTIKQGDTQYF
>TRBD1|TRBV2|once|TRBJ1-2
TGTGCCAGCAAAACAGGGGTTGGCGCCTTC
CASKTGVGAF
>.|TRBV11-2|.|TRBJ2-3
TGTGCCAGCAGCTTCTCGCAGGTACAAGAAGATACGCAGTATTTT
CASSFSQVQEDTQYF
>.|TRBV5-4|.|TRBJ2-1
TGTGCCAGCAGCTTTCCAGACTTGTCCAATGAGCAGTTCTTC
CASSFPDLSNEQFF